One sample yielded the 27 T cell receptor beta chains listed below, sequenced in a study of blood T cell repertoires in COVID-19 (TCRdb year 2020). Library prep was done by the immunoSEQ multiplex PCR assay. This is the immuneACCESS table as TCRdb keeps it, with only in-frame sequences that have V and J called. A part of the clones is gone; compared with another copy, unresolved V genes explain less than half, and the rest is unexplained. This sample gives about 260,000 clones in total; less than 90% of them show up just once. Clones ranked in the top ten supply roughly 1.8% of the sample. Sequenced input: peripheral blood. Receptors were obtained from a man aged 30 to 39 with active or convalescent COVID-19.

The CDR3 coding sequence is TGTGCCAGCAGCTTATCCCGGACAGGACCCTACGAGCAGTACTTC. Amino acid sequence: CASSLSRTGPYEQYF. V and J are TRBV11-2 and TRBJ2-7; 7 bases line up with TRBD1. The junction had 6 bases not matched to a gene; V was cut back by 2 bases and J by 2 bases. The CDR3 totals 15 residues. CDR1 and CDR2 (germline): SGHAT, FQNNGV. Drawing the rest from reference TRBV11-2 and TRBJ2-7, the complete variable domain is EAGVAQSPRYKIIEKRQSVAFWCNPISGHATLYWYQQILGQGPKLLIQFQNNGVVDDSQLPKDRFSAERLKGVDSTLKIQPAKLEDSAVYLCASSLSRTGPYEQYFGPGTRLTVT.

This rearrangement joins TRBV6-1 to TRBJ1-2; no reliable D call. Between the trimmed V and J ends, which lost 2 bases and 2 bases, there was a span of 6 bases. The CDR3 runs to 13 residues. From germline, CDR1 is MNHNS and CDR2 SASEGT. Written as DNA, the CDR3 is TGTGCCAGCAGTGAACGGGAGAACTATGGCTACACCTTC. It is translated as CASSERENYGYTF.

This clone appeared a single time. The rearrangement uses TRBV6-6 and TRBJ2-5, with 15 bases matching TRBD2. This CDR3 comprises 16 residues. The trim removed 5 bases at V and 5 bases at J, leaving 6 bases unmatched. The germline V gene encodes CDR1 MNHNY and CDR2 SVGAGI (reference sequence). This CDR3 is CASSPGLAGGLETQYF. In nucleotides, the CDR3 is TGTGCCAGCAGTCCCGGACTAGCGGGGGGGCTGGAGACCCAGTACTTC.

This clone was observed a few times. The chain combines TRBV27 with TRBJ2-3; 10 nucleotides match TRBD1. CDR1 is MNHEY, CDR2 SMNVEV, per germline (reference sequence). V was pared by 8 bases and J by 6 bases, with 8 bases of the junction left unmatched. CDR3 size: 14 residues. CDR3 nucleotides: TGTGCCAGCCGGGGGACAGGGGCCCGGGATACGCAGTATTTT. This encodes CASRGTGARDTQYF.

The J gene is TRBJ1-2, the V gene TRBV4-1; 8 nucleotides line up with TRBD1. The V gene end was trimmed by 0 bases and the J gene end by 5 bases; junction bases not matched to a gene: 8. Per the germline V gene, CDR1 is MGHRA and CDR2 is YSYEKL. This CDR3 has 16 residues. The CDR3: CASSQESQGASYGYTF. CDR3 nucleotide sequence: TGCGCCAGCAGCCAAGAATCCCAGGGGGCTTCTTATGGCTACACCTTC.

V usage is TRBV6-5 and J usage is TRBJ2-1; D remains ambiguous. The CDR3 is made up of 13 amino acids. Germline CDR1 reads MNHEY; CDR2 reads SVGAGI. V lost 5 bases, J lost 0 bases, and 5 bases lay in between. CDR3 region: CASSTTSYNEQFF. The DNA for the CDR3 is TGTGCCAGCAGTACTACCTCCTACAATGAGCAGTTCTTC.

The genes are TRBV4-3 and TRBJ2-3, with D tentatively TRBD2 (5 bases). CDR3 length: 15 residues. From germline, CDR1 is LGHNA and CDR2 YSLEER. Trimming took off 2 bases at V and 3 bases at J, with 12 bases between the two ends. The CDR3 reads CASSQIAQRTDTQYF. DNA of the CDR3: TGCGCCAGCAGCCAAATTGCACAGCGGACAGATACGCAGTATTTT.

V usage is TRBV9 and J usage is TRBJ2-3; 8 nucleotides match TRBD1. With 5 bases clipped from V and 4 bases from J, the junction kept 3 bases outside the gene matches. There are 13 residues in the CDR3. The germline CDR1 and CDR2 sequences are SGDLS and YYNGEE. In DNA form, the CDR3 reads TGTGCCAGCAGGAAACAGGGGGCAGATACGCAGTATTTT. Translating gives CASRKQGADTQYF.

This chain joins TRBV6-5 and TRBJ1-1; 8 nucleotides line up with TRBD1. Germline V gene sequence: CDR1 MNHEY, CDR2 SVGAGI. The CDR3 extends over 16 amino acids. The ends lost 0 bases at V and 1 base at J; junction bases unmatched: 4. The CDR3 is CASSYSSTGGNTEAFF. In DNA form, the CDR3 reads TGTGCCAGCAGTTACTCGAGCACAGGGGGGAACACTGAAGCTTTCTTT.

This clone was seen a handful of times. This chain links TRBV6-5 with TRBJ1-3; perhaps TRBD1 as D (6 bases). Trimming shortened V by 6 bases and J by 4 bases, and 10 bases separated the two germline ends. The CDR3 consists of 13 residues. Germline lookup yields CDR1 MNHEY and CDR2 SVGAGI. The CDR3 here is CASRLGHGNTIYF. CDR3 nucleotides: TGTGCCAGCAGGCTGGGACACGGAAACACCATATATTTT.

This chain uses TRBV5-1 with TRBJ2-2, with TRBD2 as a possible D gene (5 bases). The germline V gene encodes CDR1 SGHRS and CDR2 YFSETQ. The V end lost 1 base, the J end lost 3 bases, and 13 bases lay between the germline ends. This CDR3 has 16 residues. The DNA of the CDR3 is TGCGCCAGCAGCTTGCTTGGAGGCTGGGACACCGGGGAGCTGTTTTTT. Protein: CASSLLGGWDTGELFF.

This chain connects TRBV15 to TRBJ2-3; D uncertain. CDR1 is LNHNV, CDR2 YYDKDF, per germline (reference sequence). The CDR3 contains 12 residues. Between the trimmed V and J ends, which lost 5 bases and 2 bases, there was a span of 5 bases. The chain's CDR3 is CATSRNTDTQYF. The DNA for the CDR3 is TGTGCCACCAGCCGTAACACAGATACGCAGTATTTT. The complete variable domain, with remaining parts taken from reference TRBV15 and TRBJ2-3, reads DAMVIQNPRYQVTQFGKPVTLSCSQTLNHNVMYWYQQKSSQAPKLLFHYYDKDFNNEADTPDNFQSRRPNTSFCFLDIRSPGLGDTAMYLCATSRNTDTQYFGPGTRLTVL.

This chain links TRBV19 with TRBJ2-7, with 11 bases matching TRBD1. The germline V gene has CDR1 LNHDA and CDR2 SQIVND (reference sequence). J was trimmed by 1 base and V by 10 bases; bases with no gene match: 6. This CDR3 is built from 14 residues. CDR3 loop: CATAGQGASYEQYF. The CDR3, as DNA: TGTGCCACCGCAGGACAGGGGGCATCCTACGAGCAGTACTTC.

This clone turned up a few times. The chain couples TRBV6-2 or TRBV6-3 to TRBJ1-5, with D possibly TRBD1 on 5 matching bases. Germline values: CDR1 MNHEY, CDR2 SVGEGT. V lost 0 bases and J 3 bases, leaving 9 bases between the germline ends. The CDR3 length is 15 residues. CDR3 protein: CASSYSRQNNQPQHF. DNA for the CDR3: TGTGCCAGCAGTTACTCTCGACAGAACAATCAGCCCCAGCATTTT.

The V and J genes are TRBV11-2 and TRBJ1-3; D gene uncertain. The germline CDR1 and CDR2 sequences are SGHAT and FQNNGV. The CDR3 spans 13 residues. V was clipped by 5 bases and J by 4 bases, with 9 bases between them. This CDR3 reads CASSPNSGNTIYF. The CDR3 DNA sequence: TGTGCCAGCAGCCCAAACTCAGGAAACACCATATATTTT.

V gene TRBV2 combines with J gene TRBJ2-5; TRBD1 might be the D (6 bases). Trimming took off 7 bases at V and 1 base at J, with 16 bases between the two ends. The germline CDR1 and CDR2 sequences are SNHLY and FYNNEI. CDR3 length: 15 residues. The DNA of the CDR3 is TGTGCCAGCAAGAGGGGGTATGACGGCCAAGAGACCCAGTACTTC. Translated, it gives CASKRGYDGQETQYF.

The V call is TRBV5-1, the J call TRBJ1-2; TRBD1 is a possible D gene (6 bases). Per the germline V gene, CDR1 is SGHRS and CDR2 is YFSETQ. This CDR3 has 13 amino acids. V lost 0 bases to trimming and J lost 6 bases, with 9 bases between them. In nucleotides, the CDR3 is TGCGCCAGCAGCTTGGGACAGGAGGATGGCTACACCTTC. Translated: CASSLGQEDGYTF.

This clone was counted only a few times. This chain joins TRBV4-1 and TRBJ1-1; D perhaps matches TRBD1 (6 bases). V was pared by 0 bases and J by 4 bases, with 12 bases between. Germline V gene sequence: CDR1 MGHRA, CDR2 YSYEKL. The CDR3 consists of 15 residues. The CDR3 DNA sequence: TGCGCCAGCAGCCAAGATGTGAGGGGGGGCACTGAAGCTTTCTTT. This translates into CASSQDVRGGTEAFF.

The table lists this clone with a few counts. This chain joins TRBV13 and TRBJ1-1; D is perhaps TRBD1 (5 bases). V dropped 6 bases and J dropped 6 bases, with 14 bases sitting between them. The CDR3 consists of 13 residues. From germline, CDR1 is PRHDT and CDR2 FYEKMQ (reference sequence). The CDR3 DNA sequence: TGTGCCAGCAGACTCCCGGGGGTCCCTGAAGCTTTCTTT. This encodes CASRLPGVPEAFF. Based on the CDR3 plus reference TRBV13 and TRBJ1-1, the full variable domain is AAGVIQSPRHLIKEKRETATLKCYPIPRHDTVYWYQQGPGQDPQFLISFYEKMQSDKGSIPDRFSAQQFSDYHSELNMSSLELGDSALYFCASRLPGVPEAFFGQGTRLTVV.

This chain joins TRBV21-1 and TRBJ2-1; the DNA was not used to check the table's D call, TRBD1. TRBV21-1 is a documented pseudogene. This CDR3 has 15 amino acids. CDR3 in DNA: TGTGCCAGCGGGAGCGGGGACAGGGCCCGCAATGAGCAGTTCTTC. Its protein product is CASGSGDRARNEQFF.

The CDR3 is CASSRTAGGIEETQYF. CDR3 nucleotide sequence: TGTGCCAGCAGCCGGACCGCGGGGGGAATTGAAGAGACCCAGTACTTC. The V and J genes are TRBV5-4 and TRBJ2-5; TRBD2 agrees at 8 bases. CDR3 length equals 16 residues. Per germline, CDR1 SGHNT and CDR2 YYREEE (reference sequence). Unmatched junction bases numbered 11, after V lost 4 bases and J lost 3 bases.

This chain links TRBV6-5 with TRBJ1-1; perhaps TRBD1 as D (5 bases). Between the trimmed V and J ends, which lost 2 bases and 3 bases, there was a span of 13 bases. In germline, CDR1 is MNHEY, CDR2 SVGAGI. This CDR3 is built from 15 residues. The CDR3 region is CASSYATGGDTEAFF. DNA of the CDR3: TGTGCCAGCAGTTACGCGACGGGGGGAGACACTGAAGCTTTCTTT.

The rearrangement links TRBV19 to TRBJ1-2, with TRBD1 as a possible D gene (6 bases). Deletions cut 8 bases from V and 7 bases from J, with 23 bases between. The CDR3 runs to 15 residues. The germline V gene has CDR1 LNHDA and CDR2 SQIVND (reference sequence). The CDR3 DNA sequence: TGTGCCAGTCGATCCGACGGGGGGCGCGTGGGTGGCTACACCTTC. It is translated as CASRSDGGRVGGYTF.

The chain couples TRBV6-5 to TRBJ2-3, with 10 bases that match TRBD1. This CDR3 has 13 amino acids. Per the germline V gene, CDR1 is MNHEY and CDR2 is SVGAGI. V was clipped by 8 bases and J by 3 bases; unmatched bases: 2. This CDR3 is CASGTGETDTQYF. CDR3 in DNA: TGTGCCAGCGGGACAGGGGAAACAGATACGCAGTATTTT.

The V and J genes are TRBV25-1 and TRBJ1-1, with 8 nucleotides matching TRBD1. Germline CDR1 MGHDK, CDR2 SYGVNS. The CDR3 is 13 residues long. The ends lost 8 bases at V and 5 bases at J; junction bases unmatched: 7. CDR3 amino acids: CASVDRVGTEAFF. The CDR3 coding sequence is TGTGCCAGCGTGGACAGGGTAGGTACTGAAGCTTTCTTT.

The chain employs TRBV19 and TRBJ2-7; D possibly corresponds to TRBD2 (5 bases). Trimming pared 0 bases from V and 0 bases from J, leaving 9 bases between. This CDR3 is 15 amino acids long. Per germline, CDR1 LNHDA and CDR2 SQIVND (reference sequence). This chain's CDR3 is CASSIDRGISYEQYF. Written as DNA, the CDR3 is TGTGCCAGTAGTATAGATCGGGGAATCTCCTACGAGCAGTACTTC.

The chain has TRBV6-6 and TRBJ2-2; 8 bases fit TRBD1. The CDR3 length is 16 residues. V lost 5 bases and J lost 6; bases outside the gene matches: 11. CDR1 MNHNY and CDR2 SVGAGI come from the germline V gene (reference sequence). The CDR3 sequence is CASSGAGTGFAGELFF. DNA of the CDR3: TGTGCCAGCAGTGGCGCTGGGACAGGTTTTGCCGGGGAGCTGTTTTTT.